One and the same sample provided the 20 T cell receptor beta chains below, sequenced in a study of T-cell reconstitution after alpha-beta-depleted transplantation in children. Unique molecular identifiers were incorporated during preparation of the TCRbeta library. MiXCR, run by TCRdb on the PCR reads, gives a single entry per CDR3 protein. Of about a million distinct CDR3 sequences listed, about 29% are singletons. The sample here was PBMCs, mostly from graft donor cells, taken 360 days after TCRalphabeta/CD19-depleted stem cell transplant. The receptor source for this set is a boy younger than two who had a stem cell transplant for SCID, so the T cells may come from the graft donor.

The chain combines TRBV24-1 with TRBJ2-1; either TRBD1 or TRBD2 may supply D (5 bases each). The CDR3 is made up of 12 amino acids. CDR1 KGHDR and CDR2 SFDVKD come from the germline V gene. Between the trimmed V and J ends, which lost 4 bases and 13 bases, there was a span of 13 bases. CDR3 coding DNA: TGTGCCACCAGTGAGGGGAGACAGAACCAGTTCTTC. Its protein is CATSEGRQNQFF.

The gene calls are TRBV9 and TRBJ1-1; 7 bases line up with TRBD1. The CDR3 is made up of 15 amino acids. V trimming: 3 bases; J trimming: 0 bases; junction bases outside the gene matches: 5. Germline-derived CDR1 and CDR2 are SGDLS and YYNGEE. The CDR3 region is CASSERGQMNTEAFF. The CDR3 DNA is TGTGCCAGCAGCGAGAGGGGGCAGATGAACACTGAAGCTTTCTTT.

The chain is built from TRBV5-1 and TRBJ2-1; 8 nucleotides match TRBD2. Per the germline V gene, CDR1 is SGHRS and CDR2 is YFSETQ. J lost 9 bases, V lost 6 bases, and 14 bases had no gene match. The CDR3 is 15 amino acids. The CDR3 region is CASTGLGTGRGEQFF. CDR3 nucleotide sequence: TGCGCCAGCACGGGACTAGGGACGGGACGGGGTGAGCAGTTCTTC.

CDR3 amino acids: CAWSVRLDTEAFF. In nucleotides, the CDR3 is TGTGCCTGGAGTGTACGGTTGGACACTGAAGCTTTCTTT. The rearrangement uses TRBV30 and TRBJ1-1; D not resolved. This CDR3 comprises 13 residues. The germline V and J ends were trimmed by 0 bases and 3 bases, with 8 bases remaining between them. CDR1 GTSNPN and CDR2 SVGIG come from the germline V gene (reference sequence).

This clonotype was recorded a few times. The CDR3: CATASNGGAGETQYF. In DNA form, the CDR3 reads TGTGCCACCGCTTCTAACGGGGGGGCCGGAGAGACCCAGTACTTC. The V and J genes are TRBV6-2 or TRBV6-3 and TRBJ2-5, with 8 bases aligning to TRBD2. Losses at the gene ends were 10 bases for V and 4 bases for J; bases not matched to a gene: 14. CDR1 MNHEY and CDR2 SVGEGT come from the germline V gene. The CDR3 has 15 amino acids.

This clonotype was picked up a small number of times. V usage is TRBV7-2 and J usage is TRBJ1-1; D gene ambiguous. The V end lost 3 bases, the J end lost 0 bases, and 11 bases lay between the germline ends. Germline CDR1 SGHTA, CDR2 FQGNSA. The CDR3 runs to 15 residues. The CDR3 region is CASSLGRTMNTEAFF. The CDR3 bases are TGTGCCAGCAGCTTGGGGAGGACCATGAACACTGAAGCTTTCTTT.

J is TRBJ1-5 and V is TRBV12-3 or TRBV12-4, with D possibly TRBD1 on 5 matching bases. V dropped 1 base and J dropped 3 bases, with 13 bases sitting between them. The CDR3 spans 16 residues. The CDR3 region is CASSLERGRANQPQHF. CDR3 DNA: TGTGCCAGCAGTTTAGAGAGGGGTAGGGCCAATCAGCCCCAGCATTTT.

This chain connects TRBV28 to TRBJ1-4, with no clear D. The V end lost 4 bases, the J end lost 0 bases, and 15 bases lay between the germline ends. Germline lookup yields CDR1 MDHEN and CDR2 SYDVKM. The CDR3 runs to 17 residues. The CDR3 sequence is CASSSLRTSPTNEKLFF. The DNA for the CDR3 is TGTGCCAGCAGTTCCCTGAGGACTTCGCCAACTAATGAAAAACTGTTTTTT.

The V gene is TRBV5-1, the J gene TRBJ2-1; 8 nucleotides align to TRBD1. Germline V gene sequence: CDR1 SGHRS, CDR2 YFSETQ. CDR3 size: 16 residues. V was clipped by 4 bases and J by 0 bases; unmatched bases: 6. CDR3 nucleotides: TGCGCCAGCAGCCCGGGACAGGCCAGCTCCTACAATGAGCAGTTCTTC. This sequence encodes CASSPGQASSYNEQFF. The variable domain in full, with the rest retrieved from reference TRBV5-1 and TRBJ2-1, is KAGVTQTPRYLIKTRGQQVTLSCSPISGHRSVSWYQQTPGQGLQFLFEYFSETQRNKGNFPGRFSGRQFSNSRSEMNVSTLELGDSALYLCASSPGQASSYNEQFFGPGTRLTVL.

The V gene is TRBV7-3, the J gene TRBJ2-2; 8 bases match TRBD1. Germline-derived CDR1 and CDR2 are SGHTA and FQGTGA. This CDR3 has 17 residues. J was trimmed by 1 base and V by 1 base; bases with no gene match: 5. CDR3 coding DNA: TGTGCCAGCAGCTTAAAAACCGGGACAGGGAACACCGGGGAGCTGTTTTTT. It encodes CASSLKTGTGNTGELFF.

The chain employs TRBV19 and TRBJ1-5; 9 bases are a match to TRBD1. CDR1 is LNHDA and CDR2 is SQIVND in the germline V gene (reference sequence). The CDR3 runs to 16 residues. The V and J ends lost 8 bases and 2 bases, in that order; junction bases with no gene match: 10. The CDR3, as DNA: TGTGCCAGTCCCCGGGACAGGGATGTCGGCAATCAGCCCCAGCATTTT. Residues: CASPRDRDVGNQPQHF. The full variable domain, its missing parts supplied by reference TRBV19 and TRBJ1-5, is DGGITQSPKYLFRKEGQNVTLSCEQNLNHDAMYWYRQDPGQGLRLIYYSQIVNDFQKGDIAEGYSVSREKKESFPLTVTSAQKNPTAFYLCASPRDRDVGNQPQHFGDGTRLSIL.

This clonotype turned up a few times. V and J are TRBV4-1 and TRBJ1-1; D ambiguous. Germline CDR1 MGHRA, CDR2 YSYEKL. The germline V and J ends were trimmed by 1 base and 0 bases, with 18 bases remaining between them. The CDR3 totals 18 residues. The CDR3 bases are TGCGCCAGCAGCCAAGGAAGAGGGTTTTACTCCATGAACACTGAAGCTTTCTTT. Protein sequence: CASSQGRGFYSMNTEAFF.

This rearrangement joins TRBV5-1 to TRBJ2-5; 8 bases map to TRBD1. V lost 6 bases to trimming and J lost 3 bases; unmatched junction nucleotides: 7. The CDR3 covers 14 residues. CDR1 is SGHRS and CDR2 is YFSETQ in the germline V gene. In nucleotides, the CDR3 is TGCGCCAGCAAACCCCAGGGGGCCGAAGAGACCCAGTACTTC. Protein product: CASKPQGAEETQYF.

This clonotype occurred many times. The chain is built from TRBV20-1 and TRBJ2-3; no firm D call. V shed 3 bases and J shed 0 bases, with 4 bases lying between them. CDR3 length equals 12 residues. Per the germline V gene, CDR1 is DFQATT and CDR2 is SNEGSKA (reference sequence). The CDR3 region has the DNA TGCAGTGCTAGCGGGAGCACAGATACGCAGTATTTT. Translation gives CSASGSTDTQYF.

This clonotype was seen a few times. The chain uses TRBV3-1 and TRBJ1-2, with a possible D match to TRBD1 (6 bases). V was clipped by 7 bases and J by 4 bases, with 10 bases between them. The V gene's germline CDR1 is LGHDT and CDR2 YNNKEL (reference sequence). The CDR3 length is 12 residues. Here the CDR3 DNA reads TGTGCCAGCATGGACAGATCCTATGGCTACACCTTC. Translating it yields CASMDRSYGYTF.

The count of this clonotype is one. The chain joins TRBV12-3 or TRBV12-4 to TRBJ2-4; 9 bases are a match to TRBD1. The CDR3 totals 19 residues. J gave up 1 base and V 3 bases, and 13 bases lay outside the gene matches. The CDR3 is CASSFPGQGLGSAKNIQYF. CDR3 nucleotide sequence: TGTGCCAGCAGTTTCCCGGGACAGGGTCTCGGTTCGGCCAAAAACATTCAGTACTTC.

This chain's CDR3 is CASSQGWGGQGLGGNEQFF. CDR3 nucleotide sequence: TGTGCCAGCAGCCAAGGATGGGGGGGTCAAGGACTCGGCGGAAATGAGCAGTTCTTC. This sequence joins TRBV3-1 and TRBJ2-1; 7 positions agree with TRBD2. J gave up 7 bases and V 1 base, and 19 bases lay outside the gene matches. The CDR3 length is 19 residues. Germline loops: CDR1 LGHDT, CDR2 YNNKEL (reference sequence).

The chain employs TRBV29-1 and TRBJ1-2; D is ambiguous. The V end was cut by 2 bases, the J end by 0 bases, with 7 bases between. CDR3 length: 13 residues. The germline CDR1 and CDR2 sequences are SQVTM and ANQGSEA. CDR3 nucleotide sequence: TGCAGCGTTGAAAACAGATCTAACTATGGCTACACCTTC. Protein product: CSVENRSNYGYTF.

This clonotype was seen just once. The chain carries TRBV10-3 and TRBJ2-7; maybe TRBD1 (6 bases). V was cut by 8 bases and J by 5 bases, with 16 bases left in between. Per the germline V gene, CDR1 is ENHRY and CDR2 is SYGVKD. This CDR3 is built from 13 residues. The CDR3: CAIFGTGLDEQYF. The CDR3, as DNA: TGTGCCATCTTCGGAACAGGGTTGGACGAGCAGTACTTC.

This clonotype was seen only a few times. The CDR3 loop is CASSPAGQYF. The CDR3 DNA sequence: TGTGCCAGCAGCCCCGCAGGGCAGTATTTT. The chain employs TRBV28 and TRBJ2-3, with D unresolved. This CDR3 region has 10 residues. Germline V gives CDR1 MDHEN, CDR2 SYDVKM. The V end was cut by 6 bases, the J end by 11 bases, with 9 bases between.